This passage covers 2 T cell receptor beta chains from one sample sequenced in a study of T cells expressing NK-cell markers. Reanalyzing the 5' RACE reads, TCRdb keeps one entry per CDR3 protein, without DNA. Its listing shows hundreds of thousands of distinct CDR3 sequences. The sequenced sample consisted of blood T cells: a sorted CD56 or NKG2C T cell subset, CD4+ or CD8+ T cells, or bulk PBMC T cells (not recorded which). These receptor sequences come from a man aged 18-30 years in good health.

The chain combines TRBV4-1 with TRBJ2-3. CDR1 MGHRA and CDR2 YSYEKL come from the germline V gene. CDR3 length: 14 amino acids. CDR3 residues: CASSQTPGADTQYF.

The chain has TRBV7-2 and TRBJ2-1. Per germline, CDR1 SGHTA and CDR2 FQGNSA. This CDR3 has 16 residues. CDR3 loop: CASSPKPQFSYNEQFF.